Below, 26 T cell receptor beta chains from the same sample are listed, as sequenced in a study of blood T cell repertoires in COVID-19. Sequenced by immunoSEQ multiplex PCR; TCRdb stores in-frame clones only, minus some. The table has 40,000 to 65,000 clones, 70% to 90% seen once. What was sequenced was peripheral blood. The receptor set was obtained from a man between 65 and 85 years old with active COVID-19.

This clone was counted a few times. This chain joins TRBV2 and TRBJ1-5, with D possibly being TRBD1 (5 bases). V gave up 2 bases and J gave up 4 bases, with 12 bases separating them. Germline V gene data show CDR1 as SNHLY and CDR2 as FYNNEI. The CDR3 consists of 15 residues. CDR3 amino acids: CASSEQGNLNQPQHF. The CDR3 DNA reads as TGTGCCAGCAGTGAACAGGGCAACCTTAATCAGCCCCAGCATTTT.

The rearrangement uses TRBV7-3 and TRBJ1-2; 7 positions match TRBD1. The germline V gene encodes CDR1 SGHTA and CDR2 FQGTGA. V lost 5 bases to trimming and J lost 8 bases; unmatched junction nucleotides: 8. The CDR3 is 13 amino acids. CDR3 residues: CASSLEQGRGYTF. The DNA of the CDR3 is TGTGCCAGCAGCCTCGAACAGGGGCGAGGCTACACCTTC.

The chain has TRBV5-3 and TRBJ2-7, with D possibly being TRBD2 (5 bases). TRBV5-3 qualifies as an ORF whose function is uncertain. The length of the CDR3 is 14 residues. Trimming removed 0 bases from V and 5 bases from J, with 12 bases in between. CDR3 sequence: CARSLAGMGNEQYF. The CDR3 DNA follows: TGTGCCAGAAGCTTGGCGGGAATGGGGAACGAGCAGTACTTC.

The chain has TRBV18 and TRBJ1-2; D might be TRBD1 (5 bases). Trimming shortened V by 6 bases and J by 9 bases, and 20 bases separated the two germline ends. The CDR3 sequence is 14 residues long. Germline CDR1 and CDR2: KGHSH and LQKENI. The DNA for the CDR3 is TGTGCCAGCTCGCGGGCCGGGACTGAGCCTCGCTACACCTTC. Translation gives CASSRAGTEPRYTF.

The rearrangement uses TRBV5-4 and TRBJ1-2, with 7 nucleotides matching TRBD1. The trim removed 0 bases at V and 0 bases at J, leaving 5 bases unmatched. Germline V gene lookup returns CDR1 SGHNT and CDR2 YYREEE (reference sequence). The CDR3 loop spans 16 amino acids. The CDR3 DNA is TGTGCCAGCAGCTTGGGACAGGGATCGTCTAACTATGGCTACACCTTC. It codes for CASSLGQGSSNYGYTF. Full variable domain (missing parts from reference TRBV5-4 and TRBJ1-2): ETGVTQSPTHLIKTRGQQVTLRCSSQSGHNTVSWYQQALGQGPQFIFQYYREEENGRGNFPPRFSGLQFPNYSSELNVNALELDDSALYLCASSLGQGSSNYGYTFGSGTRLTVV.

V gene TRBV27 combines with J gene TRBJ1-1; D is uncertain. CDR3 size: 14 residues. V gave up 4 bases and J gave up 4 bases, with 13 bases separating them. Per the germline V gene, CDR1 is MNHEY and CDR2 is SMNVEV (reference sequence). The CDR3 DNA reads TGTGCCAGCAGTTACATCCCCGGCGGCACTGAAGCTTTCTTT. Its translation: CASSYIPGGTEAFF.

The chain is built from TRBV27 and TRBJ2-1; 10 bases match TRBD2. This CDR3 comprises 16 residues. CDR1 is MNHEY and CDR2 is SMNVEV in the germline V gene (reference sequence). Trimming at V came to 4 bases and at J to 4 bases, leaving 7 bases not matched to a gene. Here the CDR3 DNA reads TGTGCCAGCAGTTCCTCACTAGCGGGGAATTACAATGAGCAGTTCTTC. Translating gives CASSSSLAGNYNEQFF.

The V call is TRBV19, the J call TRBJ1-1; 8 positions match TRBD1. The CDR3 covers 16 residues. Trimming took 5 bases from V and 2 from J; bases not matched to a gene: 10. CDR1 and CDR2 (germline): LNHDA, SQIVND (reference sequence). CDR3 loop: CASSPRGRGLNTEAFF. The DNA for the CDR3 is TGTGCCAGTAGTCCCAGGGGCAGGGGGCTTAACACTGAAGCTTTCTTT.

This chain links TRBV9 with TRBJ2-2; D not certain. Germline V gene lookup returns CDR1 SGDLS and CDR2 YYNGEE. Trimming cost V 4 bases and J 7 bases, with 5 bases left between them. The CDR3 is 11 amino acids. CDR3 sequence: CASSSLGELFF. The CDR3 nucleotides are TGTGCCAGCAGCAGCCTCGGGGAGCTGTTTTTT.

The chain uses TRBV7-2 and TRBJ2-2; D gene ambiguous. V lost 5 bases to trimming and J lost 6 bases, with 10 bases between them. The CDR3 totals 13 residues. Germline lookup yields CDR1 SGHTA and CDR2 FQGNSA. CDR3 protein: CASSEVHSGELFF. The CDR3 nucleotides read TGTGCCAGCAGCGAGGTGCATTCCGGGGAGCTGTTTTTT.

This rearrangement joins TRBV2 to TRBJ2-2; weak D call: TRBD2 (6 bases). Germline V gene sequence: CDR1 SNHLY, CDR2 FYNNEI. This CDR3 contains 13 residues. The V end was cut by 6 bases, the J end by 5 bases, with 10 bases between. Here the CDR3 DNA reads TGTGCCAGCAGGGGCGCGGGAACCGGGGAGCTGTTTTTT. It yields the protein CASRGAGTGELFF.

The chain joins TRBV11-3 to TRBJ1-2; no definite D call. Germline V gene lookup returns CDR1 SGHNT and CDR2 YENEEA. The CDR3 spans 16 residues. Trimming shortened V by 0 bases and J by 6 bases, and 17 bases separated the two germline ends. The CDR3 protein is CASSLDGGRRPDGYTF. Here the CDR3 DNA reads TGTGCCAGCAGCTTAGATGGAGGGAGGCGGCCTGATGGCTACACCTTC.

The J gene is TRBJ2-5, the V gene TRBV27; possible D gene TRBD2, 6 bases. Trimming took off 5 bases at V and 3 bases at J, with 10 bases between the two ends. The CDR3 spans 13 residues. Germline CDR1 MNHEY, CDR2 SMNVEV (reference sequence). In DNA form, the CDR3 reads TGTGCCAGCAGTCAGAGGAGGGAAGAGACCCAGTACTTC. Translating it yields CASSQRREETQYF.

The chain carries TRBV9 and TRBJ1-4; a possible D gene is TRBD1 (5 bases). This CDR3 is 16 amino acids long. Germline CDR1 SGDLS, CDR2 YYNGEE. V was pared by 4 bases and J by 0 bases, with 13 bases between. CDR3 coding DNA: TGTGCCAGCAGCACCTCGGGGGTAACAACTAATGAAAAACTGTTTTTT. It codes for CASSTSGVTTNEKLFF.

This chain's CDR3 is CASRAALSSGNTIYF. The CDR3 nucleotides read TGCGCCAGCCGAGCCGCACTGAGCTCTGGAAACACCATATATTTT. This chain uses TRBV5-1 with TRBJ1-3, with no clear D. The ends were cut back, 7 bases at V and 0 bases at J, with 14 bases in the middle. The CDR3 loop spans 15 amino acids. Germline V CDR1 and CDR2: SGHRS, YFSETQ.

This chain links TRBV5-1 with TRBJ2-7; no reliable D call. The CDR3 extends over 12 amino acids. Between the trimmed V and J ends, which lost 0 bases and 4 bases, there was a span of 5 bases. Looked up from germline, CDR1 is SGHRS and CDR2 is YFSETQ. The CDR3 here is CASSLDRYEQYF. CDR3 DNA: TGCGCCAGCAGCTTGGACAGATACGAGCAGTACTTC.

The genes are TRBV11-3 and TRBJ2-7, with TRBD1 matching over 8 bases. Germline loops: CDR1 SGHNT, CDR2 YENEEA. The ends lost 2 bases at V and 4 bases at J; junction bases unmatched: 7. This CDR3 spans 15 amino acids. CDR3 sequence reads: CASSLRGQGNYEQYF. For the CDR3, the DNA is TGTGCCAGCAGCTTAAGAGGACAGGGAAATTACGAGCAGTACTTC. The full variable domain, with the rest looked up from reference TRBV11-3 and TRBJ2-7, is EAGVVQSPRYKIIEKKQPVAFWCNPISGHNTLYWYLQNLGQGPELLIRYENEEAVDDSQLPKDRFSAERLKGVDSTLKIQPAELGDSAVYLCASSLRGQGNYEQYFGPGTRLTVT.

CDR3 sequence reads: CASSLGTGATNQPQHF. The CDR3 nucleotides are TGCGCCAGCAGCTTGGGGACAGGGGCCACCAATCAGCCCCAGCATTTT. V usage is TRBV5-1 and J usage is TRBJ1-5, with 9 bases that match TRBD1. From germline, CDR1 is SGHRS and CDR2 YFSETQ. The CDR3 is 16 amino acids. Trimming at V came to 0 bases and at J to 3 bases, leaving 4 bases not matched to a gene.

This clone appeared once. The CDR3 DNA is TGTGCCAGCAGCGGAAGGCAGGGGGCACATGGCTACACCTTC. This encodes CASSGRQGAHGYTF. This rearrangement joins TRBV7-2 to TRBJ1-2; 8 bases are a match to TRBD1. The V segment lost 5 bases and the J segment 6 bases; nucleotides outside the gene matches: 8. Germline assignment: CDR1 SGHTA and CDR2 FQGNSA. The CDR3 runs to 14 residues.

The V gene is TRBV12-3 or TRBV12-4, the J gene TRBJ1-2; unclear D gene. The CDR3 loop spans 11 amino acids. V was cut by 2 bases and J by 8 bases, with 6 bases left in between. This chain's CDR3 is CASSLPGGYTF. The CDR3 bases are TGTGCCAGCAGTTTACCGGGGGGCTACACCTTC.

The chain links TRBV7-8 to TRBJ1-2; TRBD1 matches 9 bases. Germline loops: CDR1 SGHVS, CDR2 FQNEAQ. The V gene end was trimmed by 5 bases and the J gene end by 6 bases; junction bases not matched to a gene: 4. CDR3 length: 13 residues. CDR3 bases: TGTGCCAGCAGCCTACGGACAGGGGATGGCTACACCTTC. It codes for CASSLRTGDGYTF.

This clone was detected once. The rearrangement links TRBV9 to TRBJ2-1, with D possibly being TRBD2 (5 bases). Deletions cut 4 bases from V and 1 base from J, with 12 bases between. The V gene's germline CDR1 is SGDLS and CDR2 YYNGEE. There are 15 residues in the CDR3. The CDR3 nucleotides are TGTGCCAGCAGCCCCCCCCCGGGGTCCTACAATGAGCAGTTCTTC. This gives the protein CASSPPPGSYNEQFF.

The chain combines TRBV24-1 with TRBJ1-1, with 8 bases lining up with TRBD1. V shed 7 bases and J 3 bases; nucleotides not matched to a gene: 6. The CDR3 length is 14 residues. CDR1 KGHDR and CDR2 SFDVKD come from the germline V gene. CDR3: CATRKQGDDTEAFF. Written as DNA, the CDR3 is TGTGCCACCAGGAAACAGGGGGATGACACTGAAGCTTTCTTT.

Only a few counts were recorded for this clone. V gene TRBV5-1 combines with J gene TRBJ1-1, with no clear D. The V end was cut by 3 bases, the J end by 5 bases, with 8 bases between. Germline V lookup: CDR1 SGHRS, CDR2 YFSETQ. The CDR3 is 12 residues long. The chain's CDR3 is CASSYDGTEAFF. The CDR3 nucleotides are TGCGCCAGCAGCTACGACGGGACTGAAGCTTTCTTT.

The chain couples TRBV10-3 to TRBJ1-1; D is perhaps TRBD1 (5 bases). Germline CDR1 ENHRY, CDR2 SYGVKD. The CDR3 has 15 amino acids. The germline V and J ends were trimmed by 7 bases and 1 base, with 16 bases remaining between them. CDR3 sequence (DNA): TGTGCCATCAAAGGGGTCGAAGTTGGGAACACTGAAGCTTTCTTT. It yields the protein CAIKGVEVGNTEAFF.

The J gene is TRBJ1-2, the V gene TRBV12-3 or TRBV12-4; TRBD1 matches at 7 bases. The CDR3 is 13 residues long. The V and J ends lost 7 bases and 8 bases, in that order; junction bases with no gene match: 10. This CDR3 reads CASTLEGARGYTF. The CDR3 nucleotides read TGTGCCAGCACTCTGGAGGGGGCGAGAGGCTACACCTTC.